This note documents a single T cell receptor (beta chain) sequence. The antigen is unknown. Each donor's status was that of a healthy bone marrow donor. This record comes from a study of cytomegalovirus exposure and HLA in healthy donors. Study in general: Early released data had tens of millions of unique TCRs, all coming from HLA-typed donors.

The primer mix had 60 Vbeta and 13 Jbeta primers. TCRdb's copy holds only in-frame clones and misses some; the assay was immunoSEQ multiplex PCR. This table holds approximately 91,000 clones, about 89% found once. General observations from the study: What a later analysis reportedly showed was that an Asian-associated ancestry cluster had fewer N-insertions than the approximately 700-donor mean. In a later analysis, V- and J-gene trimming of beta chains associated with a DCLRE1C missense variant, replicated independently.

This sequence was found in a man aged 30 to 45 in good health and CMV-seropositive. What was sequenced was PBMCs.

CDR3 loop: CASSQAKSTDTQYF. DNA of the CDR3: TGCGCCAGCAGCCAAGCTAAGTCCACAGATACGCAGTATTTT. The rearrangement uses TRBV4-1 and TRBJ2-3; D gene ambiguous. The CDR3 consists of 14 residues. Looked up from germline, CDR1 is MGHRA and CDR2 is YSYEKL. Trimming shortened V by 1 base and J by 2 bases, and 7 bases separated the two germline ends.